The sequence of this T cell receptor beta chain was determined in a study of Ad26.COV2.S vaccination and SARS-CoV-2 variants. For the study at large: Donor allocation was to the COV1001 Ad26.COV2.S trial arm. The study gave Ad26.COV2.S intramuscularly, once or twice 56 days apart. Overall study results and limits: Spike-specific CD8+ and CD4+ T cell responses reportedly showed substantial breadth after vaccination.

The CDR3 is 15 residues long. V lost 0 bases to trimming and J lost 7 bases; unmatched junction nucleotides: 8. Germline-derived CDR1 and CDR2 are MNHNS and SASEGT. Indicated treatment: about 20 received Ad26.COV2.S at low or high dose, single or two shots; roughly five received placebo; per-sample allocation not given. Samples were taken on day 63 after the first vaccine or placebo injection. Donor was an adult aged 18-55 years in Boston. With regard to this clone: The antigen is unknown.

Sequenced by immunoSEQ multiplex PCR; TCRdb stores in-frame clones only, minus some. The sample records around 300,000 clones, around 89% being singletons. The TCR comes from a person aged 18 to 65 who received the Ad26.COV2.S COVID-19 vaccine or a placebo. The chain combines TRBV6-1 with TRBJ2-7; 8 positions agree with TRBD1. Sequences were derived from peripheral blood, sampled in a trial of Ad26.COV2.S vaccine versus placebo. Written as DNA, the CDR3 is TGTGCCAGCAGTGAAGCGTTGACAGGGGTGCAAGAGCAGTACTTC. Residues: CASSEALTGVQEQYF.